Described below is a single TCR beta chain sequence and its context. The sample originates from a study of T cell responses to AZD1222 COVID-19 vaccine. CDR1 and CDR2 (germline): LNHDA, SQIVND (reference sequence). The CDR3 sequence is 15 residues long. V lost 8 bases, J lost 3 bases, and 14 bases lay in between. The data were produced by immunoSEQ multiplex PCR, yet TCRdb's version contains in-frame clones alone and is incomplete. Here the sample spans 130,000 to 150,000 clones, around 90% being singletons. This sample comprised peripheral blood, obtained 28 days after the second dose of the MenACWY control vaccine. The receptor was derived from an adult who received the MenACWY meningococcal vaccine as a control. The chain couples TRBV19 to TRBJ1-6; the D gene is possibly TRBD1 (6 bases). The CDR3 sequence: CASGTRQVYNSPLHF. CDR3 nucleotides: TGTGCCAGTGGAACCAGACAGGTCTATAATTCACCCCTCCACTTT.